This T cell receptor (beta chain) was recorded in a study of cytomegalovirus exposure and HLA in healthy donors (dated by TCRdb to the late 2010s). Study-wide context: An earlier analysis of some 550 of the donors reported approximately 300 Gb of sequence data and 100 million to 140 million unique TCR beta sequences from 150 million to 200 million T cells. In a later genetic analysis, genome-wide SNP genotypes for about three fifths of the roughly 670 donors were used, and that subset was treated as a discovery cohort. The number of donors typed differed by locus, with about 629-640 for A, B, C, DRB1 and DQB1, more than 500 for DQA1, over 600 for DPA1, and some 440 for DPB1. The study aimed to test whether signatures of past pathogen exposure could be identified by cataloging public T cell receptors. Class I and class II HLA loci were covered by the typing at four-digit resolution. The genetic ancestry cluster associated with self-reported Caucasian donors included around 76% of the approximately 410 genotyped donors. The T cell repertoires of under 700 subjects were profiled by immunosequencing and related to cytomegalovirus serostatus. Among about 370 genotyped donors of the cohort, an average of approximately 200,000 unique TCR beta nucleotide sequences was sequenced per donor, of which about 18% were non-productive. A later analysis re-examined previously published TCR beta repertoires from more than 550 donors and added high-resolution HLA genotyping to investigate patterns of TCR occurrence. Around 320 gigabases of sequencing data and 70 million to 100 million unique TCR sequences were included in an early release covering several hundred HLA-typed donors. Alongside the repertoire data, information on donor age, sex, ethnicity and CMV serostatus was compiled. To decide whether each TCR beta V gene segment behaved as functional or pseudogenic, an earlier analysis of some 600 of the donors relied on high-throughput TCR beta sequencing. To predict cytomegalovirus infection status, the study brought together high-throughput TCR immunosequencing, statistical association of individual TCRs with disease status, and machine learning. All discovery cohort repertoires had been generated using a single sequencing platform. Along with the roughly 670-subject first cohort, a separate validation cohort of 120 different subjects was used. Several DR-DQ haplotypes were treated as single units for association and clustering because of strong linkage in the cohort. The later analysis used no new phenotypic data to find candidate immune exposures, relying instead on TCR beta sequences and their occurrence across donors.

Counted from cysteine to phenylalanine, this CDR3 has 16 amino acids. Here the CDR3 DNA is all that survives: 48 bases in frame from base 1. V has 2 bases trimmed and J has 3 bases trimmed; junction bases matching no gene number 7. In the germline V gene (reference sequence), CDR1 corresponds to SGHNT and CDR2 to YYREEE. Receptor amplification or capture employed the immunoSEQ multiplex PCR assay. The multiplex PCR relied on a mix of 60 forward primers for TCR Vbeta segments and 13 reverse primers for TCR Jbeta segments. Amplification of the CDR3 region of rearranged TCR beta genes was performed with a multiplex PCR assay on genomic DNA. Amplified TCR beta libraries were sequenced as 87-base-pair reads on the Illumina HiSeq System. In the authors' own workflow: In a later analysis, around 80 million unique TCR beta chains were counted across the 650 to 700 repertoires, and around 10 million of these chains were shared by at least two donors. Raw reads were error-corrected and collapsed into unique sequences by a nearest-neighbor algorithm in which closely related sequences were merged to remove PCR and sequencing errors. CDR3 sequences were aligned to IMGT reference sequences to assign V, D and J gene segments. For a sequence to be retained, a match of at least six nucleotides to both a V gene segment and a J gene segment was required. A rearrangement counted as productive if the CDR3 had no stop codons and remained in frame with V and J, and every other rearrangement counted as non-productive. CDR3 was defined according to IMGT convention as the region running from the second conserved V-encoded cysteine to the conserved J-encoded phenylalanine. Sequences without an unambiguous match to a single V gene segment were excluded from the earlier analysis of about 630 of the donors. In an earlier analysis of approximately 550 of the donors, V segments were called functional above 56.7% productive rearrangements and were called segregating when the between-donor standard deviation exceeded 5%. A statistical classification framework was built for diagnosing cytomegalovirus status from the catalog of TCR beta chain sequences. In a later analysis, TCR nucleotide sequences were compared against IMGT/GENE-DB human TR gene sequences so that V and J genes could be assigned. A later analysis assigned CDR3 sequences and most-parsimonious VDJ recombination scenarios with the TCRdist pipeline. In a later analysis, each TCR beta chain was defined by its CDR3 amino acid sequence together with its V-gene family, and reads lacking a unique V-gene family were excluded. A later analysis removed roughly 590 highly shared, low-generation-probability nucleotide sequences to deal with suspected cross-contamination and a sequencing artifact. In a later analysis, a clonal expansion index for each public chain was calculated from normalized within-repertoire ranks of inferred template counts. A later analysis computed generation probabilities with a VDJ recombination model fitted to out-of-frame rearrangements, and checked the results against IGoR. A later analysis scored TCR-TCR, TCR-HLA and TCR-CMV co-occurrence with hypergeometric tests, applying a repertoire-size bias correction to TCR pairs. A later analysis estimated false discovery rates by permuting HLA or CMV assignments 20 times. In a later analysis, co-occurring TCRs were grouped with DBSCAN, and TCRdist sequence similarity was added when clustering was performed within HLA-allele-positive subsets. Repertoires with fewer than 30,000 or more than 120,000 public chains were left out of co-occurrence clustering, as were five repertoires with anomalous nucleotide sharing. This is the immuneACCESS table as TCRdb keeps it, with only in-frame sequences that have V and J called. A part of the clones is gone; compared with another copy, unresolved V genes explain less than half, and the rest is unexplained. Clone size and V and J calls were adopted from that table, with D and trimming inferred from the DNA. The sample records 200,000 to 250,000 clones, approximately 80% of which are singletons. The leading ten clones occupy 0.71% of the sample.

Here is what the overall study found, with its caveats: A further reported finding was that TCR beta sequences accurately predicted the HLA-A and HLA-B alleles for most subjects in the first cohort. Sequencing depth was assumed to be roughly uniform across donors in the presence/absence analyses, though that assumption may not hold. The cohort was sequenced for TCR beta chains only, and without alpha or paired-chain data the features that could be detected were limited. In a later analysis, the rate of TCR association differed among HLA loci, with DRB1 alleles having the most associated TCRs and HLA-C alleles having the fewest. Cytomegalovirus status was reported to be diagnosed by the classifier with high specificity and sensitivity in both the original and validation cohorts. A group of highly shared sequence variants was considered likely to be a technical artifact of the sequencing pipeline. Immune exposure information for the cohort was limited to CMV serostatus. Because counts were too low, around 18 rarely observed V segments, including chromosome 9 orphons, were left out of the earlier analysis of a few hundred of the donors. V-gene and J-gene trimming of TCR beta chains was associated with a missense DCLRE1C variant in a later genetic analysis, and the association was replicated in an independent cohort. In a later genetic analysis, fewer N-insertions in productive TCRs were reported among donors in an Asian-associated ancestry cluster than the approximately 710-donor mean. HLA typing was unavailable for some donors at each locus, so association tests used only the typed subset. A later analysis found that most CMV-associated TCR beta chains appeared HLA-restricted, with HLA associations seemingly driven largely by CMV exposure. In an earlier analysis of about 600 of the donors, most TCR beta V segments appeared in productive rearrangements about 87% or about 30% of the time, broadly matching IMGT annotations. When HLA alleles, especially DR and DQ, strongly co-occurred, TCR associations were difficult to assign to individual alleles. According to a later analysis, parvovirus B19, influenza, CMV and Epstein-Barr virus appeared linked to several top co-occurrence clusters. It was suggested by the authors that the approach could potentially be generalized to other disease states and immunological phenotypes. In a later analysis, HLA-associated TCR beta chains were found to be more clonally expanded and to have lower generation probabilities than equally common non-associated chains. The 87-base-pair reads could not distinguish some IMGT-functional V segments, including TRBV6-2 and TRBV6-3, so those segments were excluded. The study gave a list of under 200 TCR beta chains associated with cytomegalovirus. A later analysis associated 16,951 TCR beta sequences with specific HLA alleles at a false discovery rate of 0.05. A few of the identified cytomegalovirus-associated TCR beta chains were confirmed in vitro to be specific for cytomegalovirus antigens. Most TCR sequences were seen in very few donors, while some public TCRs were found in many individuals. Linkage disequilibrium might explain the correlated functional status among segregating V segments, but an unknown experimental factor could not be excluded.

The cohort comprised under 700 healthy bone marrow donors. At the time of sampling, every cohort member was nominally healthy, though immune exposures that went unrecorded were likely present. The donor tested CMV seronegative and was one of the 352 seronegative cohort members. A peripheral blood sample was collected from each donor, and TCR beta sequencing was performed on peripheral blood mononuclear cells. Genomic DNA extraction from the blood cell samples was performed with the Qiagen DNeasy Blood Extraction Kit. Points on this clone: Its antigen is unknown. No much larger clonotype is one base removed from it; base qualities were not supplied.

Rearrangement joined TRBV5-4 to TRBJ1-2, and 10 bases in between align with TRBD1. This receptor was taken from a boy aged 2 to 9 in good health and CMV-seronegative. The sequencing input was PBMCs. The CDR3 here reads CASSFDRGRSYYGYTF. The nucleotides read TGTGCCAGCAGCTTCGACAGGGGGCGATCTTACTATGGCTACACCTTC. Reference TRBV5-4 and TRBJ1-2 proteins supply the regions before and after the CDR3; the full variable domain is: ETGVTQSPTHLIKTRGQQVTLRCSSQSGHNTVSWYQQALGQGPQFIFQYYREEENGRGNFPPRFSGLQFPNYSSELNVNALELDDSALYLCASSFDRGRSYYGYTFGSGTRLTVV.